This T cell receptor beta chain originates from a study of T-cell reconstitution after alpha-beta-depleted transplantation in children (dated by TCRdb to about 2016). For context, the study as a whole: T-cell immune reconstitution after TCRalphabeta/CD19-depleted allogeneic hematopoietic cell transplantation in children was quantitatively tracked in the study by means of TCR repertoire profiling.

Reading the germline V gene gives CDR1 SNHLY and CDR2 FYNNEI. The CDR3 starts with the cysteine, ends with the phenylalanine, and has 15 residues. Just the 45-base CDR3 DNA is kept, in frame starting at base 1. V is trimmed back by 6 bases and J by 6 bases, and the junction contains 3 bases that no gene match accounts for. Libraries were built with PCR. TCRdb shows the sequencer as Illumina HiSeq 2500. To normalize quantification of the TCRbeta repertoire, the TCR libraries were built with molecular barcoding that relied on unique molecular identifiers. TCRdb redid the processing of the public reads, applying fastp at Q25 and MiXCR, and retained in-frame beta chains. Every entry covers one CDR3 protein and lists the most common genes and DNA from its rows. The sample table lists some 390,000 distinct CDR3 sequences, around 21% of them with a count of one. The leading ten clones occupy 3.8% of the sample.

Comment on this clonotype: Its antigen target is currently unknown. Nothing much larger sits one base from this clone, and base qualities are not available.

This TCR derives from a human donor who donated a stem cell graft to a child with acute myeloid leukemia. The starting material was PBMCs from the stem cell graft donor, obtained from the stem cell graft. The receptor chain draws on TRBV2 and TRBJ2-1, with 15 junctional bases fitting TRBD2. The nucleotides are TGTGCCAGCAGAGGGACTAGCGGGAGGAGCAATGAGCAGTTCTTC. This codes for CASRGTSGRSNEQFF.